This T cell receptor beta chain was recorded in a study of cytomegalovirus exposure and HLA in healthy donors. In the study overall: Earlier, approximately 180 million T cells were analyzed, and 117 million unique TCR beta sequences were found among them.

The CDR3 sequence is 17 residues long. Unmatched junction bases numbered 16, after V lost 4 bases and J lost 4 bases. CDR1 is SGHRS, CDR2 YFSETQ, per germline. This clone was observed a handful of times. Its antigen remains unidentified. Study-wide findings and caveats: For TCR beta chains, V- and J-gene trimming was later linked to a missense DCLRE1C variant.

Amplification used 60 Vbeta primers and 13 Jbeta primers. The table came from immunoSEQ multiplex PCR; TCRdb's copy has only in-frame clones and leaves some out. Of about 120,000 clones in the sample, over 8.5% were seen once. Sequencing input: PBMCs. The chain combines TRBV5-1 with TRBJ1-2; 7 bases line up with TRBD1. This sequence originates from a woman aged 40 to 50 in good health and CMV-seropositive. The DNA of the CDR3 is TGCGCCAGCAGCCCCCGGACAGGAGCGGAGACTGGCTATGGCTACACCTTC. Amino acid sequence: CASSPRTGAETGYGYTF.